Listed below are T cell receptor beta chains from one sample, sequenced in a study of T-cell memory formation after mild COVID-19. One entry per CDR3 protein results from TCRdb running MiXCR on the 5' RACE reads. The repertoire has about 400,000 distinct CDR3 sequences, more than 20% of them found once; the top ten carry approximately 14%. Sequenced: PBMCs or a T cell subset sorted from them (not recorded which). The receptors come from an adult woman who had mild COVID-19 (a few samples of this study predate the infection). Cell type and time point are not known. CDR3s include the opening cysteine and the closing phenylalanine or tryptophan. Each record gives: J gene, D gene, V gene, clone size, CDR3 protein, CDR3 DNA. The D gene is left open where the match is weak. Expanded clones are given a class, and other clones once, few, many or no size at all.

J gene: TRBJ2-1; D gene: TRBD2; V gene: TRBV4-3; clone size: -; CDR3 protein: CASSQTSLPRYEQFF; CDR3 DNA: TGCGCCAGCAGCCAGACTAGCCTACCACGCTATGAGCAGTTCTTC
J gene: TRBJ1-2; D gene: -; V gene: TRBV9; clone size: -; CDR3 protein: CASSRDPGQTTNYGYTF; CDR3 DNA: TGTGCCAGCAGCCGAGACCCAGGACAGACGACTAACTATGGCTACACCTTC
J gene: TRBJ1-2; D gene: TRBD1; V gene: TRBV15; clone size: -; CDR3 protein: CATSALTGGPNGYTF; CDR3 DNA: TGTGCCACCAGCGCCCTGACAGGGGGCCCGAATGGCTACACCTTC
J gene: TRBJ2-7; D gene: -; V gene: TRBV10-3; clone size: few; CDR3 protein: CAISEETTVAYEQYF; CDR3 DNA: TGTGCCATCAGTGAAGAGACAACCGTGGCCTACGAGCAGTACTTC
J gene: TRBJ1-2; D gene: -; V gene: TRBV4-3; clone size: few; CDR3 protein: CASSQEKDTRNYGYTF; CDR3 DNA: TGCGCCAGCAGCCAAGAGAAGGACACGCGTAACTATGGCTACACCTTC
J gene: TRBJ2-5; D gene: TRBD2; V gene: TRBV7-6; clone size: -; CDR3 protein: CASSLVGTSLQRETQYF; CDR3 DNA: TGTGCCAGCAGCTTAGTCGGGACTAGCCTACAAAGGGAGACCCAGTACTTC
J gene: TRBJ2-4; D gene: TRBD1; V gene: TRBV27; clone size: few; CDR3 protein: CASSPDRGPGDIQYF; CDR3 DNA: TGTGCCAGCAGCCCGGACAGGGGGCCGGGAGACATTCAGTACTTC
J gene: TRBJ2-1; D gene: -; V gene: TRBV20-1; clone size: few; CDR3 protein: CSAPGGSSYNEQFF; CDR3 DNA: TGCAGTGCGCCTGGGGGAAGCTCCTACAATGAGCAGTTCTTC
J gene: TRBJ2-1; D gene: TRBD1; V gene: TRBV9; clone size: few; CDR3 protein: CASSSQTGAYNEQFF; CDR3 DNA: TGTGCCAGCAGCTCTCAGACAGGGGCCTACAATGAGCAGTTCTTC
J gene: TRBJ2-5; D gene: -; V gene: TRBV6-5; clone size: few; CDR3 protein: CASSYLAGQETQYF; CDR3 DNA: TGTGCCAGCAGTTACTTGGCGGGGCAAGAGACCCAGTACTTC
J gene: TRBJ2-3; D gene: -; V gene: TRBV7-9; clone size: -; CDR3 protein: CASSFWETTDTQYF; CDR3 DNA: TGTGCCAGCAGTTTCTGGGAGACGACAGATACGCAGTATTTT
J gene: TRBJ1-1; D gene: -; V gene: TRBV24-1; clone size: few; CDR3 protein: CATSDHRASEAFF; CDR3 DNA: TGTGCCACCAGTGACCACAGGGCCAGTGAAGCTTTCTTT
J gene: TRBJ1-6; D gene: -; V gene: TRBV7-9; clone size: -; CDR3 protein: CASSLEGSSYNSPLHF; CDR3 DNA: TGTGCCAGCAGCTTAGAGGGGAGCTCCTATAATTCACCCCTCCACTTT
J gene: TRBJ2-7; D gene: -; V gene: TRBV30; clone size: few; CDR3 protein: CAWSSWGRGVISYEQYF; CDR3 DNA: TGTGCCTGGAGTTCGTGGGGCAGGGGTGTCATCTCCTACGAGCAGTACTTC
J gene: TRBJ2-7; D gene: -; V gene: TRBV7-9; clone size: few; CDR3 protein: CASSQIQGYSYEQYF; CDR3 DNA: TGTGCCAGCAGTCAGATACAGGGATACTCCTACGAGCAGTACTTC
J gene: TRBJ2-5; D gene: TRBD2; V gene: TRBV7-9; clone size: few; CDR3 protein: CASSLKAGVQETQYF; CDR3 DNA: TGTGCCAGCAGCTTAAAAGCGGGGGTTCAAGAGACCCAGTACTTC
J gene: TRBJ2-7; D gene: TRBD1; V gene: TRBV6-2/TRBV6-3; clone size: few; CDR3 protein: CAGSRDRDYEQYF; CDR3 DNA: TGTGCCGGGTCAAGGGACAGGGATTACGAGCAGTACTTC
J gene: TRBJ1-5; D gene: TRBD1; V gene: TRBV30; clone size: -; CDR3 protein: CAWSTQGVYQPQHF; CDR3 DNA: TGTGCCTGGAGTACACAGGGGGTCTATCAGCCCCAGCATTTT
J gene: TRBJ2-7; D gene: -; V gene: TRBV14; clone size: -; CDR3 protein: CASSPHGGRPYEQYF; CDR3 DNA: TGTGCCAGCAGCCCCCATGGGGGGCGTCCCTACGAGCAGTACTTC
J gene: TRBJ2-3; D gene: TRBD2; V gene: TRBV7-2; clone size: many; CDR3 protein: CASSLVGGGTDTQYF; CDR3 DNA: TGTGCCAGCAGCTTAGTGGGGGGAGGGACAGATACGCAGTATTTT
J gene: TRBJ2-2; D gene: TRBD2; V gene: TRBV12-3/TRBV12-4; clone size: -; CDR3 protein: CASSWVIGGRDGELFF; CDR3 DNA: TGTGCCAGCAGTTGGGTCATCGGCGGGAGGGACGGGGAGCTGTTTTTT
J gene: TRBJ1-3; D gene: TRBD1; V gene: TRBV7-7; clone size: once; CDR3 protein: CASRAAGTAGNTIYF; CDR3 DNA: TGTGCCAGCAGAGCCGCCGGGACAGCTGGAAACACCATATATTTT
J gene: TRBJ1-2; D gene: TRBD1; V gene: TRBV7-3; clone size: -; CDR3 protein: CASSQEGTGEIYGYTF; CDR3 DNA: TGTGCCAGCAGCCAGGAGGGGACAGGGGAGATCTATGGCTACACCTTC
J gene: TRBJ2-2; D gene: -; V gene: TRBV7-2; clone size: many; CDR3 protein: CASSLLAPNTGELFF; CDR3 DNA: TGTGCCAGCAGCTTACTCGCCCCGAACACCGGGGAGCTGTTTTTT
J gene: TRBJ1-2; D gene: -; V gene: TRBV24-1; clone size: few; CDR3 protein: CATSDSDRYLGYTF; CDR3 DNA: TGTGCCACCAGTGATTCCGACAGGTATCTGGGCTACACCTTC
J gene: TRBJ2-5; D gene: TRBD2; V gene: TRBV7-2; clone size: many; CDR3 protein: CASSWGGLAGIQETQYF; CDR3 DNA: TGTGCCAGCAGCTGGGGGGGACTAGCGGGAATACAAGAGACCCAGTACTTC
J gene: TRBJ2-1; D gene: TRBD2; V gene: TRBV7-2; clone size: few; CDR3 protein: CASSSPGLALEQFF; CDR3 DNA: TGTGCCAGCAGCTCACCGGGACTAGCGCTCGAGCAGTTCTTC
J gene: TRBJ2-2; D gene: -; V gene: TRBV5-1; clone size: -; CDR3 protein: CASKGLTTGELFF; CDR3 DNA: TGCGCCAGCAAGGGACTGACCACCGGGGAGCTGTTTTTT
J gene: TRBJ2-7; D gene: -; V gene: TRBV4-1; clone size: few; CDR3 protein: CASSQESNLRHEQYF; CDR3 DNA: TGCGCCAGCAGCCAAGAATCCAATCTCAGGCACGAGCAGTACTTC
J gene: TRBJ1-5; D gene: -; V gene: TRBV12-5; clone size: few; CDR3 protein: CASGLVHSPLSNQPQHF; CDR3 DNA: TGTGCTAGTGGTTTGGTACATAGCCCACTAAGCAATCAGCCCCAGCATTTT
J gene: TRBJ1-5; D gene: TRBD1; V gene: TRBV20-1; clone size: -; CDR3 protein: CSARDTGGLGNQPQHF; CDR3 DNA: TGCAGTGCTAGGGACACAGGGGGCCTTGGCAATCAGCCCCAGCATTTT
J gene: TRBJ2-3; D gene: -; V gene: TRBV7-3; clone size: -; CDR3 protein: CASGFLGDTQYF; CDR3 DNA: TGTGCCAGCGGGTTTCTAGGAGATACGCAGTATTTT